The 2 T cell receptor beta chains given below trace back to one sample, sequenced in a study of blood T cell repertoires in COVID-19. Libraries were prepared by immunoSEQ multiplex PCR; TCRdb keeps only in-frame clonotypes and omits some of them. In the table there are over 300,000 clones, 89% of which are singletons. Sequences were obtained from PBMCs or T cells enriched from blood (not recorded which). The origin of the receptors is a woman aged 40 to 49 who had recovered from COVID-19.

A remark on this clone: At one end the junction does not follow the germline gene, possibly because of a read error. The genes are TRBV27 and TRBJ2-7; D unresolved. CDR1 and CDR2 from the germline V gene are MNHEY and SMNVEV (reference sequence). The CDR3 extends over 12 amino acids. This CDR3 is CASGFDSFEQYF. The DNA for the CDR3 is TGTGCCAGCGGCTTCGACTCCTTCGAGCAGTACTTC.

J is TRBJ2-3 and V is TRBV6-5; D is perhaps TRBD1 (5 bases). The CDR3 totals 13 residues. V was cut by 7 bases and J by 1 base, with 9 bases left in between. Germline V CDR1 and CDR2: MNHEY, SVGAGI. DNA of the CDR3: TGTGCCAGCACAGGGCCGGGCACAGATACGCAGTATTTT. Protein: CASTGPGTDTQYF.